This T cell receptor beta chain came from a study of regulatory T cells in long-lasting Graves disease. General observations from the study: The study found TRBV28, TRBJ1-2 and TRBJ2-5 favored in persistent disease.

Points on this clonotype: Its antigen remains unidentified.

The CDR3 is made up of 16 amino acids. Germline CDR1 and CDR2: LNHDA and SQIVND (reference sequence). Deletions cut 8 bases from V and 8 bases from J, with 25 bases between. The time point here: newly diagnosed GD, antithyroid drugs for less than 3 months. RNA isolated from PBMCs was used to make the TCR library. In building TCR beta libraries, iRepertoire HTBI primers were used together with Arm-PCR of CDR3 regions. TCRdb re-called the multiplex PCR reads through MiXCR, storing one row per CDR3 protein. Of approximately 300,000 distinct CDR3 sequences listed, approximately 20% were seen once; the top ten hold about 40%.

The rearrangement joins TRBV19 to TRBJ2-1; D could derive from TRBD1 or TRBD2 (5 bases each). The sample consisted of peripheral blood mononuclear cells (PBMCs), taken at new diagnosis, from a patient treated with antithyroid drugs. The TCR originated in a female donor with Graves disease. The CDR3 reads CASHKNPGRVTHEQFF. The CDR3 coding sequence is TGTGCCAGTCACAAAAACCCGGGACGGGTGACACATGAGCAGTTCTTC.